These 23 T cell receptor beta chains share one sample of origin, sequenced in a study of response to subunit inactivated influenza vaccine. TCRdb re-derived calls from the RT-PCR reads in MiXCR, one entry per CDR3 protein. The sample holds 500,000 to 600,000 distinct CDR3 sequences, about 15% seen once. The specimen comprised CD4+ T cells sorted from PBMCs, sampled less than 25 months after vaccination. These TCRs come from a man aged 45 to 70 who received an inactivated influenza vaccine.

This chain connects TRBV7-2 to TRBJ2-5; 10 bases match TRBD2. Trimming at V came to 5 bases and at J to 3 bases, leaving 6 bases not matched to a gene. Germline CDR1 SGHTA, CDR2 FQGNSA. CDR3 length: 15 residues. This CDR3 reads CASSRGTSVKETQYF. Written as DNA, the CDR3 is TGTGCCAGCAGCCGAGGGACTAGCGTTAAAGAGACCCAGTACTTC.

The rearrangement joins TRBV14 to TRBJ2-4, with TRBD2 as a possible D gene (6 bases). Trimming pared 0 bases from V and 6 bases from J, leaving 12 bases between. Germline CDR1 is SGHDN and CDR2 is FVKESK. The CDR3 length is 15 residues. DNA of the CDR3: TGTGCCAGCAGCCAAGAGGGGGGAAGACGAAACATTCAGTACTTC. Its translation: CASSQEGGRRNIQYF.

This clonotype appeared a few times. This chain joins TRBV6-1 and TRBJ2-1; perhaps TRBD2 as D (5 bases). CDR3 length: 14 residues. Per germline, CDR1 MNHNS and CDR2 SASEGT. The V end was cut by 8 bases, the J end by 0 bases, with 11 bases between. This chain's CDR3 is CASSDFSSYNEQFF. The CDR3 DNA sequence: TGTGCCAGCTCGGACTTCTCCTCCTACAATGAGCAGTTCTTC.

The V and J genes are TRBV28 and TRBJ2-4, with D perhaps being TRBD1 or TRBD2 (5 bases each). CDR3 length equals 15 residues. V lost 2 bases, J lost 2 bases, and 10 bases lay in between. CDR1 MDHEN and CDR2 SYDVKM come from the germline V gene. CDR3 residues: CASSLPRGSKNIQYF. CDR3 DNA sequence: TGTGCCAGCAGTTTACCGAGGGGTTCCAAAAACATTCAGTACTTC.

The chain joins TRBV20-1 to TRBJ2-1; TRBD2 aligns across 9 bases. Trimming at V came to 6 bases and at J to 8 bases, leaving 8 bases not matched to a gene. The CDR3 has 13 amino acids. Germline assignment: CDR1 DFQATT and CDR2 SNEGSKA (reference sequence). The CDR3 is CSASSGSLHEQFF. The CDR3 nucleotides read TGCAGTGCCAGTAGCGGGAGCCTCCATGAGCAGTTCTTC.

The sample holds a few counts of this clonotype. The chain combines TRBV10-3 with TRBJ2-1; the D gene is possibly TRBD1 (6 bases). V lost 9 bases and J 7 bases, leaving 19 bases between the germline ends. The germline gives CDR1 ENHRY, CDR2 SYGVKD. The CDR3 contains 14 residues. CDR3 region: CAISGAAWGNEQFF. The CDR3 DNA reads as TGTGCCATATCAGGGGCTGCGTGGGGGAATGAGCAGTTCTTC.

This chain's CDR3 is CASSVGTELGQLTSYEQYF. As DNA, the CDR3 is TGTGCCAGCAGCGTAGGCACTGAATTGGGGCAGCTAACTTCCTACGAGCAGTACTTC. The chain combines TRBV9 with TRBJ2-7, with D perhaps TRBD1 (5 bases). With 0 bases removed from V and 1 base from J, the gap between germline ends came to 23 bases. CDR1 and CDR2 (germline): SGDLS, YYNGEE. This CDR3 contains 19 residues. The full variable domain, with the rest looked up from reference TRBV9 and TRBJ2-7, is DSGVTQTPKHLITATGQRVTLRCSPRSGDLSVYWYQQSLDQGLQFLIQYYNGEERAKGNILERFSAQQFPDLHSELNLSSLELGDSALYFCASSVGTELGQLTSYEQYFGPGTRLTVT.

V usage is TRBV12-3 or TRBV12-4 and J usage is TRBJ1-2, with TRBD1 as a possible D gene (6 bases). The CDR3 is 16 residues long. V was shortened by 0 bases and J by 7 bases, with 18 bases between the two germline ends. CDR3 DNA: TGTGCCAGCAGTTTAGCTGGGGACACGGACCCAGCTGGCTACACCTTC. This sequence encodes CASSLAGDTDPAGYTF.

V usage is TRBV9 and J usage is TRBJ2-1, with D possibly TRBD1 on 6 matching bases. This CDR3 has 15 residues. From germline, CDR1 is SGDLS and CDR2 YYNGEE. Between the trimmed V and J ends, which lost 0 bases and 3 bases, there was a span of 10 bases. The CDR3 is CASSVGGRGYNEQFF. As DNA, the CDR3 is TGTGCCAGCAGCGTAGGGGGCAGGGGCTACAATGAGCAGTTCTTC.

This clonotype was found a few times. J is TRBJ2-7 and V is TRBV11-2; 7 bases align to TRBD1. The CDR3 is 15 residues long. V dropped 1 base and J dropped 0; count of bases not matched to a gene: 3. The germline V gene encodes CDR1 SGHAT and CDR2 FQNNGV. In DNA, the CDR3 is TGTGCCAGCAGCTTAGTTGCAGGGGGCTCCTACGAGCAGTACTTC. This encodes CASSLVAGGSYEQYF.

This clonotype was observed at least ten times. The chain is built from TRBV5-5 and TRBJ2-5; 8 bases match TRBD2. The CDR3 consists of 16 residues. CDR1 SGHKS and CDR2 YYEKEE come from the germline V gene (reference sequence). Germline trimming cut 2 bases from V and 0 bases from J; bases unmatched to any gene: 6. As DNA, the CDR3 is TGTGCCAGCAGCTTCTCCAGCGGGAGTTACCAAGAGACCCAGTACTTC. Its translation is CASSFSSGSYQETQYF.

This clonotype has only a few counts. The chain combines TRBV4-1 with TRBJ2-7; possibly TRBD1 for D (5 bases). Looked up from germline, CDR1 is MGHRA and CDR2 is YSYEKL. V was cut by 1 base and J by 7 bases, with 11 bases left in between. CDR3 length: 13 amino acids. The CDR3 loop is CASSQVQVEEQYF. In DNA, the CDR3 is TGCGCCAGCAGCCAAGTACAGGTGGAGGAGCAGTACTTC.

The chain couples TRBV20-1 to TRBJ1-1; TRBD1 is a possible D gene (6 bases). This CDR3 region has 12 residues. Germline V gene lookup returns CDR1 DFQATT and CDR2 SNEGSKA (reference sequence). The CDR3 spells CGERQGSTEAFF. The DNA for the CDR3 is TGCGGTGAGAGGCAGGGGTCCACTGAAGCTTTCTTT.

The J gene is TRBJ2-7, the V gene TRBV5-5, with D possibly being TRBD1 (5 bases). Germline lookup yields CDR1 SGHKS and CDR2 YYEKEE (reference sequence). This CDR3 has 15 amino acids. V was clipped by 0 bases and J by 3 bases, with 13 bases between them. CDR3 sequence: CASSLGGRALYEQYF. The CDR3 DNA is TGTGCCAGCAGCTTGGGGGGCCGAGCTCTCTACGAGCAGTACTTC.

This clonotype was seen a handful of times. The chain has TRBV27 and TRBJ1-1; 7 positions agree with TRBD1. The CDR3 spans 14 residues. CDR1 MNHEY and CDR2 SMNVEV come from the germline V gene (reference sequence). V dropped 3 bases and J dropped 3; count of bases not matched to a gene: 4. CDR3: CASSFRQGYTEAFF. DNA of the CDR3: TGTGCCAGCAGTTTTCGACAGGGCTACACTGAAGCTTTCTTT.

This clonotype turned up a few times. The chain is built from TRBV20-1 and TRBJ2-2, with unresolved D. The CDR3 runs to 15 residues. Germline V CDR1 and CDR2: DFQATT, SNEGSKA (reference sequence). V was clipped by 0 bases and J by 1 base, with 9 bases between them. The CDR3 DNA reads TGCAGTGCTAGAGATCTTACGGGGAACACCGGGGAGCTGTTTTTT. Its protein is CSARDLTGNTGELFF.

The table lists this clonotype with many counts. This chain links TRBV6-5 with TRBJ2-5, with D uncertain. This CDR3 spans 13 amino acids. Trimming cost V 2 bases and J 2 bases, with 6 bases left between them. Per germline, CDR1 MNHEY and CDR2 SVGAGI. The CDR3 nucleotides are TGTGCCAGCAGTTACCTCAGTCAAGAGACCCAGTACTTC. This encodes CASSYLSQETQYF.

This clonotype showed up just a few times. The chain uses TRBV28 and TRBJ2-5, with 9 bases identical to TRBD2. The CDR3 is 14 amino acids. J lost 2 bases, V lost 6 bases, and 4 bases had no gene match. Germline loops: CDR1 MDHEN, CDR2 SYDVKM. The CDR3: CASRGGGVQETQYF. The CDR3 nucleotides are TGTGCCAGCAGGGGCGGGGGGGTGCAAGAGACCCAGTACTTC.

The V gene is TRBV2, the J gene TRBJ2-5; D may be TRBD1 (6 bases). Germline V gene sequence: CDR1 SNHLY, CDR2 FYNNEI. The CDR3 sequence is 15 residues long. V was trimmed by 2 bases and J by 2 bases, leaving 12 bases between them. The CDR3 protein is CASSESYRVQETQYF. CDR3 bases: TGTGCCAGCAGTGAATCCTACAGGGTTCAAGAGACCCAGTACTTC.

This chain joins TRBV7-2 and TRBJ2-7; D possibly corresponds to TRBD1 (6 bases). Trimming took off 5 bases at V and 4 bases at J, with 15 bases between the two ends. The CDR3 extends over 14 amino acids. CDR1 is SGHTA, CDR2 FQGNSA, per germline. The DNA of the CDR3 is TGTGCCAGCAGCCCACAGGGAACCGGTTACGAGCAGTACTTC. Its protein product is CASSPQGTGYEQYF.

The V and J genes are TRBV24-1 and TRBJ2-3, with 7 bases that match TRBD1. Germline V gene lookup returns CDR1 KGHDR and CDR2 SFDVKD. There are 16 residues in the CDR3. J was trimmed by 0 bases and V by 0 bases; bases with no gene match: 2. CDR3 region: CATSDLRQGSTDTQYF. The CDR3 DNA reads as TGTGCCACCAGTGATTTGAGACAGGGAAGCACAGATACGCAGTATTTT.

This clonotype has a handful of counts. The chain has TRBV4-2 and TRBJ1-1; D is unresolved. CDR1 is LGHNA, CDR2 YNFKEQ, per germline. CDR3 size: 17 residues. Trimming cost V 4 bases and J 1 base, with 19 bases left between them. The CDR3 DNA follows: TGTGCCAGCAGCCGGAGACCCTTCGGACTAGGGAACACTGAAGCTTTCTTT. Translation gives CASSRRPFGLGNTEAFF.

This clonotype was detected only a few times. The chain is built from TRBV7-9 and TRBJ1-4, with D perhaps TRBD1 (6 bases). Germline CDR1 reads SEHNR; CDR2 reads FQNEAQ (reference sequence). Deletions cut 1 base from V and 4 bases from J, with 16 bases between. This CDR3 has 17 amino acids. Written as DNA, the CDR3 is TGTGCCAGCAGCTTAGAAGTATGGCAGGGGTTTAATGAAAAACTGTTTTTT. This encodes CASSLEVWQGFNEKLFF. Supplemented by reference TRBV7-9 and TRBJ1-4, the full variable domain reads DTGVSQNPRHKITKRGQNVTFRCDPISEHNRLYWYRQTLGQGPEFLTYFQNEAQLEKSRLLSDRFSAERPKGSFSTLEIQRTEQGDSAMYLCASSLEVWQGFNEKLFFGSGTQLSVL.